Following are 4 T cell receptor beta chains from one sample sequenced in a study of post-analysis software for immune sequencing data. The TCR beta cDNA libraries carried unique molecular identifiers. TCRdb re-analysed the PCR reads in MiXCR, keeping a single row per CDR3 protein. The sample contains about 810,000 distinct CDR3 sequences, approximately 53% of which appear only once. Antigens of these TCRs are unknown. Study-wide results and limits: Four to six TRBV segments appeared more often in patients than in controls, and TRBV5-6, TRBV5-1 and TRBV20-1 were among these.

Sequencing used blood. Receptors originate from a girl under 18 with multiple sclerosis.

The chain combines TRBV6-5 with TRBJ1-2, with D uncertain. The CDR3 is 15 amino acids. Germline CDR1 is MNHEY and CDR2 is SVGAGI. Trimming stripped 0 bases from V and 7 bases from J, with 15 bases between. CDR3 protein: CASSYSPQIALGYTF. The CDR3 DNA is TGTGCCAGCAGTTACTCTCCGCAGATCGCCCTTGGCTACACCTTC.

Only a few counts were recorded for this clonotype. This sequence joins TRBV19 and TRBJ2-1, with TRBD2 identical over 12 bases. V lost 7 bases to trimming and J lost 4 bases; unmatched junction nucleotides: 11. CDR1 and CDR2 (germline): LNHDA, SQIVND (reference sequence). The CDR3 loop spans 17 amino acids. CDR3 DNA sequence: TGTGCCAGTAAGCGTCTACTAGCGGGGGGCATATACAATGAGCAGTTCTTC. This codes for CASKRLLAGGIYNEQFF.

J is TRBJ1-5 and V is TRBV2, with D unresolved. This CDR3 region has 13 residues. With 7 bases removed from V and 1 base from J, the gap between germline ends came to 8 bases. Germline CDR1 SNHLY, CDR2 FYNNEI. CDR3 sequence: CASTTGSNQPQHF. The CDR3, as DNA: TGTGCCAGCACAACCGGGAGCAATCAGCCCCAGCATTTT.

This clonotype was found a few times. The chain joins TRBV13 to TRBJ2-7, with 14 nucleotides matching TRBD2. With V trimmed by 3 bases and J by 1 base, 8 bases remained unmatched. The CDR3 length is 18 residues. Germline V gene sequence: CDR1 PRHDT, CDR2 FYEKMQ (reference sequence). CDR3 in DNA: TGTGCCAGCAGCTTCACGGGACTAGCGGGAGAAGGATCCTACGAGCAGTACTTC. It codes for CASSFTGLAGEGSYEQYF.